Shown below are 15 T cell receptor beta chains from a single sample sequenced in a study of OX40 agonist ivuxolimab in advanced cancers. Sequenced by immunoSEQ multiplex PCR; TCRdb stores in-frame clones only, minus some. The sample holds 45,000 to 60,000 clones, more than 80% seen once. The input for sequencing was CD4+ or CD8+ T cells sorted from blood, taken in a trial of the OX40 agonist ivuxolimab. The source of these receptors is an adult with an advanced solid tumor such as melanoma, head and neck, liver or kidney cancer.

V is TRBV7-3 and J is TRBJ2-5; 7 positions match TRBD2. The CDR3 loop spans 16 amino acids. With V trimmed by 2 bases and J by 2 bases, 8 bases remained unmatched. The germline CDR1 and CDR2 sequences are SGHTA and FQGTGA. The CDR3 DNA sequence: TGTGCCAGCAGCTTAGGTGCGGGAGCCATTCAAGAGACCCAGTACTTC. It codes for CASSLGAGAIQETQYF. The full variable domain, rest sourced from reference TRBV7-3 and TRBJ2-5, is GAGVSQTPSNKVTEKGKYVELRCDPISGHTALYWYRQSLGQGPEFLIYFQGTGAADDSGLPNDRFFAVRPEGSVSTLKIQRTERGDSAVYLCASSLGAGAIQETQYFGPGTRLLVL.

The chain recombines TRBV28 with TRBJ2-7; no clear D. Trimming removed 6 bases at V and 0 bases at J, with 21 bases between. CDR3 length: 17 residues. Germline CDR1 and CDR2: MDHEN and SYDVKM. Written as DNA, the CDR3 is TGTGCCAGCAGCATTCTCGGATTTAGCTACAACTCCTACGAGCAGTACTTC. This gives the protein CASSILGFSYNSYEQYF. The full variable domain, with the rest looked up from reference TRBV28 and TRBJ2-7, is DVKVTQSSRYLVKRTGEKVFLECVQDMDHENMFWYRQDPGLGLRLIYFSYDVKMKEKGDIPEGYSVSREKKERFSLILESASTNQTSMYLCASSILGFSYNSYEQYFGPGTRLTVT.

J is TRBJ2-7 and V is TRBV28, with 8 bases lining up with TRBD1. The germline V gene encodes CDR1 MDHEN and CDR2 SYDVKM. With V trimmed by 6 bases and J by 2 bases, 9 bases remained unmatched. The CDR3 has 15 amino acids. In nucleotides, the CDR3 is TGTGCCAGCAGCACCCAACAGGGGGAGACCTACGAGCAGTACTTC. Protein sequence: CASSTQQGETYEQYF.

This clone has a handful of counts. The V gene is TRBV13, the J gene TRBJ1-6; D unresolved. This CDR3 has 15 amino acids. Germline V gene data show CDR1 as PRHDT and CDR2 as FYEKMQ (reference sequence). V lost 4 bases to trimming and J lost 9 bases, with 16 bases between them. DNA of the CDR3: TGTGCCAGCAGCTCCAGCCAATTAGAAGGTTCACCCCTCCACTTT. Protein: CASSSSQLEGSPLHF.

J is TRBJ2-2 and V is TRBV5-1; TRBD1 matches at 10 bases. V shed 7 bases, J shed 5 bases, and the junction held 8 bases outside the gene matches. Germline V gene lookup returns CDR1 SGHRS and CDR2 YFSETQ. There are 15 residues in the CDR3. The CDR3 nucleotides read TGCGCCAGCCGGACCGGGACAGGGGAAACCGGGGAGCTGTTTTTT. Encoded protein: CASRTGTGETGELFF.

The chain is built from TRBV19 and TRBJ2-3; D unclear. V lost 4 bases to trimming and J lost 0 bases, with 11 bases between them. Germline-derived CDR1 and CDR2 are LNHDA and SQIVND (reference sequence). CDR3 length: 15 amino acids. The CDR3 is CASSSRVSSTDTQYF. Written as DNA, the CDR3 is TGTGCCAGTAGTAGCAGAGTTTCTAGCACAGATACGCAGTATTTT.

The rearrangement uses TRBV7-2 and TRBJ2-3; 9 nucleotides agree with TRBD2. The CDR3 runs 14 residues. Germline trimming cut 5 bases from V and 7 bases from J; bases unmatched to any gene: 7. Germline V CDR1 and CDR2: SGHTA, FQGNSA. The DNA of the CDR3 is TGTGCCAGCAGCCTCGGGACTAGCTCTCATACGCAGTATTTT. Protein: CASSLGTSSHTQYF.

The chain uses TRBV29-1 and TRBJ2-7; 7 nucleotides agree with TRBD2. Germline loops: CDR1 SQVTM, CDR2 ANQGSEA. J lost 5 bases, V lost 2 bases, and 3 bases had no gene match. The CDR3 length is 12 residues. CDR3 loop: CSVEQGGDEQYF. In DNA, the CDR3 is TGCAGCGTTGAACAGGGAGGGGACGAGCAGTACTTC.

The V gene is TRBV18, the J gene TRBJ2-1; 7 nucleotides align to TRBD2. This CDR3 has 15 amino acids. V shed 3 bases, J shed 6 bases, and the junction held 8 bases outside the gene matches. The germline V gene has CDR1 KGHSH and CDR2 LQKENI. In nucleotides, the CDR3 is TGTGCCAGCTCACCCAGGACTAGTTCGGGCAATGAGCAGTTCTTC. It is translated as CASSPRTSSGNEQFF.

The chain joins TRBV5-4 to TRBJ2-7; D gene ambiguous. The V and J ends lost 3 bases and 11 bases respectively, with 15 bases between them. Looked up from germline, CDR1 is SGHNT and CDR2 is YYREEE (reference sequence). The CDR3 spans 12 residues. This CDR3 is CASSSWRGLEYF. The DNA of the CDR3 is TGTGCCAGCAGCTCGTGGCGTGGTTTAGAGTACTTC.

The chain employs TRBV6-1 and TRBJ2-1; unclear D gene. The V end lost 4 bases, the J end lost 9 bases, and 13 bases lay between the germline ends. The CDR3 extends over 13 amino acids. Germline V gene sequence: CDR1 MNHNS, CDR2 SASEGT. CDR3 coding DNA: TGTGCCAGCAGTGTACCCCCGGTAGGTGAGCAGTTCTTC. Translated: CASSVPPVGEQFF.

The chain combines TRBV19 with TRBJ1-2; TRBD1 agrees at 10 bases. Losses at the gene ends were 7 bases for V and 3 bases for J; bases not matched to a gene: 8. The germline CDR1 and CDR2 sequences are LNHDA and SQIVND (reference sequence). The CDR3 is made up of 15 amino acids. CDR3 amino acids: CASTSEGQGYYGYTF. For the CDR3, the DNA is TGTGCCAGTACCTCCGAGGGACAGGGGTACTATGGCTACACCTTC.

The V and J genes are TRBV6-5 and TRBJ1-1; 7 positions agree with TRBD1. V dropped 2 bases and J dropped 0; count of bases not matched to a gene: 6. The CDR3 runs 16 residues. Germline-derived CDR1 and CDR2 are MNHEY and SVGAGI. CDR3 DNA: TGTGCCAGCAGTTACACGGGACAGCCCATGAACACTGAAGCTTTCTTT. As protein: CASSYTGQPMNTEAFF.

Only one count was recorded for this clone. The chain links TRBV5-1 to TRBJ2-5, with 7 bases that match TRBD2. The length of the CDR3 is 13 residues. The V gene end was trimmed by 3 bases and the J gene end by 5 bases; junction bases not matched to a gene: 4. Germline V CDR1 and CDR2: SGHRS, YFSETQ. Here the CDR3 reads CASSSGGGETQYF. The CDR3 DNA is TGCGCCAGCAGCTCGGGGGGAGGTGAGACCCAGTACTTC.

This chain joins TRBV28 and TRBJ1-2; D perhaps matches TRBD1 (6 bases). The germline V gene has CDR1 MDHEN and CDR2 SYDVKM. Trimming took off 4 bases at V and 2 bases at J, with 11 bases between the two ends. The CDR3 covers 14 residues. CDR3 DNA: TGTGCCAGCAGTTCAGGGGTCCTAAACTATGGCTACACCTTC. Encoded protein: CASSSGVLNYGYTF.